This TCR beta chain was identified during a study of cytomegalovirus exposure and HLA in healthy donors. The overall study: An analysis done earlier identified around 100 million unique TCR beta sequences from about 179 million T cells.

V was clipped by 3 bases and J by 6 bases; unmatched bases: 3. Germline-derived CDR1 and CDR2 are SGHRS and YFSETQ. This CDR3 is built from 13 residues. The PCR ran on 60 Vbeta and 13 Jbeta primers. Measured with immunoSEQ multiplex PCR; TCRdb has only the in-frame clones, and not every one. In the table there are fewer than 150,000 clones, about 73% of which are singletons. As regards this clone: The antigen is undetermined.

General study findings and limits: Per a later analysis, approximately 16,000 TCR beta sequences showed association with HLA alleles at 0.05 false discovery rate. Earlier results showed most TCR beta V segments being productive about 90% or about 30% of the time.

The sequenced sample consisted of PBMCs. The clonotype was recovered from a woman aged 35 to 49 in good health and CMV-seronegative. The chain has TRBV5-1 and TRBJ1-2; 9 nucleotides agree with TRBD1. Written as DNA, the CDR3 is TGCGCCAGCAGCTCCACAGGGGGCGATGGCTACACCTTC. Amino acids: CASSSTGGDGYTF.